The 25 T cell receptor beta chains below all came from one sample that was sequenced in a study of naive and memory T cell subsets. An oligonucleotide containing a UMI was ligated to the 3' end of TCR cDNA. Amplification of ligated cDNA took four PCR rounds with SP2 and nested alpha and beta constant primers. TCRdb itself ran the 5' RACE reads through MiXCR, one entry per CDR3 protein. This sample has about 62,000 distinct CDR3 sequences; 6.5% to 9% occur once, and the top ten carry about 19%. The receptors derive from a female donor in good health.

This chain uses TRBV29-1 with TRBJ2-1; 8 bases align to TRBD2. CDR1 and CDR2 (germline): SQVTM, ANQGSEA. Trimming cost V 3 bases and J 6 bases; bases outside gene matches: 4. The CDR3 spans 13 residues. The CDR3 bases are TGCAGCGTTGAGAAGGGACTAGGCAATGAGCAGTTCTTC. This translates into CSVEKGLGNEQFF.

This clonotype was counted between two and nine times. This sequence joins TRBV6-5 and TRBJ2-7; 7 bases fit TRBD1. In germline, CDR1 is MNHEY, CDR2 SVGAGI. The CDR3 runs 15 residues. After removal of 7 bases from V and 4 bases from J, the junction contained 13 bases not matched to a gene. CDR3 sequence reads: CASTKGQGVSYEQYF. Written as DNA, the CDR3 is TGTGCCAGCACCAAAGGGCAGGGGGTGTCGTACGAGCAGTACTTC.

This clonotype was seen ten or more times. The V and J genes are TRBV20-1 and TRBJ1-1, with TRBD1 matching over 7 bases. V trimming: 6 bases; J trimming: 5 bases; junction bases outside the gene matches: 12. CDR1 is DFQATT and CDR2 is SNEGSKA in the germline V gene (reference sequence). The CDR3 totals 14 residues. In DNA, the CDR3 is TGCAGTGCAAACTCGAGGGGGCGGTTAACTGAAGCTTTCTTT. Translated: CSANSRGRLTEAFF.

The V call is TRBV28, the J call TRBJ2-3, with D possibly TRBD1 on 6 matching bases. Germline assignment: CDR1 MDHEN and CDR2 SYDVKM. V dropped 3 bases and J dropped 4 bases, with 14 bases sitting between them. This CDR3 has 15 amino acids. In DNA form, the CDR3 reads TGTGCCAGCAGTTTGGTACAGGGCGTCTCAGATACGCAGTATTTT. Translation: CASSLVQGVSDTQYF.

This clonotype was counted many times. This chain connects TRBV6-6 to TRBJ1-5, with TRBD1 matching over 11 bases. Germline CDR1 reads MNHNY; CDR2 reads SVGAGI (reference sequence). Unmatched junction bases numbered 4, after V lost 6 bases and J lost 3 bases. There are 15 residues in the CDR3. The CDR3 protein is CASRMGQGDNQPQHF. CDR3 nucleotides: TGTGCCAGCAGAATGGGACAGGGGGACAATCAGCCCCAGCATTTT.

This clonotype was recorded at least ten times. The rearrangement links TRBV11-2 to TRBJ2-3; the D gene is possibly TRBD1 (5 bases). V was cut by 5 bases and J by 0 bases, with 9 bases left in between. Germline V lookup: CDR1 SGHAT, CDR2 FQNNGV. This CDR3 is 14 amino acids long. The CDR3 region is CASSKGVSTDTQYF. The CDR3 nucleotides are TGTGCCAGCAGCAAAGGGGTTAGCACAGATACGCAGTATTTT.

This chain joins TRBV19 and TRBJ1-2; tentatively, D is TRBD1 (5 bases). The ends were cut back, 1 base at V and 3 bases at J, with 9 bases in the middle. Germline CDR1 reads LNHDA; CDR2 reads SQIVND (reference sequence). The CDR3 covers 14 residues. This CDR3 reads CASSIVGRDYGYTF. CDR3 nucleotides: TGTGCCAGTAGTATAGTAGGCAGGGACTATGGCTACACCTTC.

This clonotype has at least ten counts. The rearrangement joins TRBV4-1 to TRBJ2-5; TRBD1 agrees at 7 bases. The CDR3 has 14 amino acids. V was clipped by 4 bases and J by 2 bases; unmatched bases: 4. Germline V gene data show CDR1 as MGHRA and CDR2 as YSYEKL. In DNA, the CDR3 is TGCGCCAGCAGCCGATCGACAGGGCAAGAGACCCAGTACTTC. Translating it yields CASSRSTGQETQYF.

Ten or more counts support this clonotype. The chain has TRBV28 and TRBJ2-3, with 7 bases matching TRBD1. CDR3 length: 15 residues. V lost 8 bases to trimming and J lost 6 bases; unmatched junction nucleotides: 14. Germline CDR1 and CDR2: MDHEN and SYDVKM. The CDR3 nucleotides are TGTGCCAGCCCGCTGGACCCGGGACAGCGGGATACGCAGTATTTT. Its translation is CASPLDPGQRDTQYF.

This clonotype showed up many times. This rearrangement joins TRBV18 to TRBJ1-4, with a weak D call TRBD1 (5 bases). The CDR3 has 15 amino acids. V lost 3 bases and J lost 0, with 8 bases in between. Per the germline V gene, CDR1 is KGHSH and CDR2 is LQKENI. CDR3 protein: CASSPAGATNEKLFF. CDR3 coding DNA: TGTGCCAGCTCACCGGCGGGGGCAACTAATGAAAAACTGTTTTTT.

This clonotype was detected many times. The chain employs TRBV5-1 and TRBJ1-5; D not resolved. Trimming took 5 bases from V and 3 from J, leaving 9 bases between them. The germline CDR1 and CDR2 sequences are SGHRS and YFSETQ. CDR3 size: 13 residues. The CDR3: CASRVGLNQPQHF. DNA for the CDR3: TGCGCCAGCAGGGTCGGACTCAATCAGCCCCAGCATTTT.

This clonotype showed up just a few times. The rearrangement links TRBV11-2 to TRBJ2-1; D is ambiguous. V gave up 7 bases and J gave up 6 bases, with 19 bases separating them. Germline V CDR1 and CDR2: SGHAT, FQNNGV. The CDR3 covers 15 residues. CDR3 loop: CASTKSVVRTNEQFF. DNA for the CDR3: TGTGCCAGCACCAAGTCCGTAGTACGGACCAATGAGCAGTTCTTC.

V usage is TRBV7-6 and J usage is TRBJ2-3, with D unresolved. Germline V gives CDR1 SGHVS, CDR2 FNYEAQ. This CDR3 comprises 14 residues. Deletions cut 2 bases from V and 3 bases from J, with 9 bases between. CDR3 protein: CASSLYYLTDTQYF. The CDR3 nucleotides read TGTGCCAGCAGCTTATATTATTTGACAGATACGCAGTATTTT. Combining the CDR3 with reference TRBV7-6 and TRBJ2-3 gives the whole variable domain GAGVSQSPRYKVTKRGQDVALRCDPISGHVSLYWYRQALGQGPEFLTYFNYEAQQDKSGLPNDRFSAERPEGSISTLTIQRTEQRDSAMYRCASSLYYLTDTQYFGPGTRLTVL.

This clonotype has at least ten counts. The genes are TRBV6-1 and TRBJ1-5; TRBD1 aligns across 9 bases. Germline V CDR1 and CDR2: MNHNS, SASEGT. V was clipped by 11 bases and J by 4 bases; unmatched bases: 9. The CDR3 has 14 residues. The CDR3 coding sequence is TGTGCCCTAAGGGGGACAGGGTCGAATCAGCCCCAGCATTTT. This encodes CALRGTGSNQPQHF.

This clonotype was seen ten or more times. The J gene is TRBJ1-5, the V gene TRBV6-5; D possibly corresponds to TRBD1 (6 bases). In germline, CDR1 is MNHEY, CDR2 SVGAGI. V was clipped by 5 bases and J by 2 bases, with 10 bases between them. The CDR3 loop spans 14 amino acids. CDR3 sequence (DNA): TGTGCCAGCAGTAGGGACAACCGCAATCAGCCCCAGCATTTT. This encodes CASSRDNRNQPQHF.

CDR3 amino acids: CSLKGRARRETRDNEQFF. The CDR3 region has the DNA TGCAGCCTAAAAGGAAGAGCGAGACGGGAGACCCGCGACAATGAGCAGTTCTTC. This rearrangement joins TRBV29-1 to TRBJ2-1; TRBD2 might be the D (6 bases). With 8 bases removed from V and 5 bases from J, the gap between germline ends came to 31 bases. Germline lookup yields CDR1 SQVTM and CDR2 ANQGSEA. This CDR3 has 18 residues.

This clonotype was seen many times. The chain carries TRBV5-8 and TRBJ1-1, with D tentatively TRBD1 (5 bases). V was trimmed by 0 bases and J by 3 bases, leaving 21 bases between them. The CDR3 covers 18 residues. Germline CDR1 SGHTS, CDR2 YDEGEE. The CDR3 nucleotides are TGTGCCAGCAGCTTGGCCCCACGCGGGGGTCTAGGGGACACTGAAGCTTTCTTT. Encoded protein: CASSLAPRGGLGDTEAFF.

The chain links TRBV19 to TRBJ1-5; the D is unclear. V was trimmed by 0 bases and J by 4 bases, leaving 10 bases between them. This CDR3 spans 15 amino acids. Looked up from germline, CDR1 is LNHDA and CDR2 is SQIVND (reference sequence). The CDR3 sequence: CASSIDRFSNQPQHF. The CDR3, as DNA: TGTGCCAGTAGTATAGACCGGTTTTCGAATCAGCCCCAGCATTTT.

The chain has TRBV19 and TRBJ1-5, with D uncertain. The CDR3 length is 13 residues. Trimming left V 5 bases short and J 6 bases short, with 11 bases between. Per the germline V gene, CDR1 is LNHDA and CDR2 is SQIVND (reference sequence). CDR3 coding DNA: TGTGCCAGTAGTTTACAAGGCGGTCAGCCCCAGCATTTT. Its protein is CASSLQGGQPQHF.

This clonotype was detected many times. V gene TRBV5-5 combines with J gene TRBJ1-1; D might be TRBD1 (6 bases). This CDR3 has 14 residues. The ends were cut back, 2 bases at V and 6 bases at J, with 14 bases in the middle. Germline V CDR1 and CDR2: SGHKS, YYEKEE (reference sequence). In DNA, the CDR3 is TGTGCCAGCAGCTTAACAGGGTACGGGGCTGAAGCTTTCTTT. Residues: CASSLTGYGAEAFF.

This clonotype has only a few counts. The chain couples TRBV12-3 or TRBV12-4 to TRBJ2-1, with unresolved D. Trimming stripped 3 bases from V and 0 bases from J, with 15 bases between. The CDR3 has 17 amino acids. DNA for the CDR3: TGTGCCAGCAGTTTCTCCGGGCAGTCAGTCTCCTACAATGAGCAGTTCTTC. This translates into CASSFSGQSVSYNEQFF.

The chain's CDR3 is CASSLVRGRNEQFF. The CDR3 DNA follows: TGTGCCAGCAGCTTAGTAAGGGGGCGAAATGAGCAGTTCTTC. This sequence joins TRBV7-2 and TRBJ2-1; 7 bases line up with TRBD1. The CDR3 is made up of 14 amino acids. The germline V gene has CDR1 SGHTA and CDR2 FQGNSA. V shed 1 base and J 7 bases; nucleotides not matched to a gene: 4.

The chain is built from TRBV19 and TRBJ2-2, with D possibly matching TRBD2 (5 bases). CDR1 and CDR2 from the germline V gene are LNHDA and SQIVND (reference sequence). The ends were cut back, 3 bases at V and 0 bases at J, with 11 bases in the middle. The CDR3 is 16 residues long. The CDR3 DNA sequence: TGTGCCAGTAGTATTAAAGAGGAGGCGAACACCGGGGAGCTGTTTTTT. It codes for CASSIKEEANTGELFF.

This clonotype was found many times. The chain is built from TRBV6-1 and TRBJ1-4; D is unresolved. This CDR3 is 15 amino acids long. The germline V gene has CDR1 MNHNS and CDR2 SASEGT. V lost 5 bases and J 1 base, leaving 11 bases between the germline ends. CDR3 sequence: CASSTLSGTNEKLFF. The CDR3 DNA reads TGTGCCAGCAGTACCCTGAGCGGAACTAATGAAAAACTGTTTTTT.

This clonotype was detected only a few times. The chain uses TRBV7-9 and TRBJ1-2; 7 bases are shared with TRBD1. The V segment lost 9 bases and the J segment 5 bases; nucleotides outside the gene matches: 15. Germline-derived CDR1 and CDR2 are SEHNR and FQNEAQ (reference sequence). This CDR3 is built from 15 residues. The CDR3, as DNA: TGTGCCAGTAACAAGGGGGCCGCGCGTGAATATGGCTACACCTTC. Protein product: CASNKGAAREYGYTF. Full variable domain (missing parts from reference TRBV7-9 and TRBJ1-2): DTGVSQNPRHKITKRGQNVTFRCDPISEHNRLYWYRQTLGQGPEFLTYFQNEAQLEKSRLLSDRFSAERPKGSFSTLEIQRTEQGDSAMYLCASNKGAAREYGYTFGSGTRLTVV.